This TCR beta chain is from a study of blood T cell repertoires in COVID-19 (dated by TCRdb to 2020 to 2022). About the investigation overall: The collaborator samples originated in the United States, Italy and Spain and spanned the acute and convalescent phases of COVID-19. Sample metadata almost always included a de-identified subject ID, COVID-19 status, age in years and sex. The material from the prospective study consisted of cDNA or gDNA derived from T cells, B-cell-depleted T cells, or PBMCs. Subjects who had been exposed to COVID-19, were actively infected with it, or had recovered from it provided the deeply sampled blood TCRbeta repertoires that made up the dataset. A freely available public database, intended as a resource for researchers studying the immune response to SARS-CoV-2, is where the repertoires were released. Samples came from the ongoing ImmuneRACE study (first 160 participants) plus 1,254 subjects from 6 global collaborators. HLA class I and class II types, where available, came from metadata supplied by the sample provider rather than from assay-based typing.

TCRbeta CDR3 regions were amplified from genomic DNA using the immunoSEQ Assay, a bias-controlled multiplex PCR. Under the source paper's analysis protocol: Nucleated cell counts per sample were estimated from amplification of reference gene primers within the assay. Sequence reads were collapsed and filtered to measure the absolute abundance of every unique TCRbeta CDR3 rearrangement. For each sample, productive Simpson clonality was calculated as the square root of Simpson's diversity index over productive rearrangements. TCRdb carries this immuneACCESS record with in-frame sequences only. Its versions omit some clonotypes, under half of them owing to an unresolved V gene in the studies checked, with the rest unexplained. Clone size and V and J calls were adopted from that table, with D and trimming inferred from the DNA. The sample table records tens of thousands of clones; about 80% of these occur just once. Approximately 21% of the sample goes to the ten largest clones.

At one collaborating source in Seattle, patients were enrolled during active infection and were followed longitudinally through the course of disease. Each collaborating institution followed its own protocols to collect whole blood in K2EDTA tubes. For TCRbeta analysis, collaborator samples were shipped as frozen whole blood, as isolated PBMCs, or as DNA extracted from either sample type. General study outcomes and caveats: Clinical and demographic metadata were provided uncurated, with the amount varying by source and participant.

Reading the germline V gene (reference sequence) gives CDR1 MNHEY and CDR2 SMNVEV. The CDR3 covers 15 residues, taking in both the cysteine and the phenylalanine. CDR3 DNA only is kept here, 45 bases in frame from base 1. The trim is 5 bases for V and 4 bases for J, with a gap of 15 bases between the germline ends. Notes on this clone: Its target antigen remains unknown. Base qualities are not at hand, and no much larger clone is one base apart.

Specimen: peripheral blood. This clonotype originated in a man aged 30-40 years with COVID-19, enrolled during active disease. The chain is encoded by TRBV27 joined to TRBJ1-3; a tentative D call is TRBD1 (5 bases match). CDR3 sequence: CASSPGTRGGNTIYF. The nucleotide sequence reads TGTGCCAGCAGTCCGGGGACCCGGGGGGGAAACACCATATATTTT.